One sample yielded the 23 T cell receptor beta chains listed below, sequenced in a study of T cells in Graves' hyperthyroidism and ophthalmopathy. The CDR3 regions of TCR beta were amplified from RNA transcripts. The primer set for the first-round RT-PCR of the TCR CDR3 was HTBI. TCRdb ran MiXCR on the multiplex PCR reads and lists one entry per CDR3 protein. The sample lists about 610,000 distinct CDR3 sequences; roughly 14% were seen once. The sample was blood. The receptors were gathered from a woman in her forties with Graves' ophthalmopathy.

This clonotype was counted ten times or more. This chain connects TRBV7-3 to TRBJ2-7; D gene uncertain. The V gene's germline CDR1 is SGHTA and CDR2 FQGTGA. The CDR3 has 12 amino acids. V lost 6 bases to trimming and J lost 4 bases, with 10 bases between them. CDR3: CASSLNGYEQYF. DNA for the CDR3: TGTGCCAGCAGTTTGAACGGATACGAGCAGTACTTC. The full variable domain, in which reference TRBV7-3 and TRBJ2-7 provide the parts outside the CDR3, is GAGVSQTPSNKVTEKGKYVELRCDPISGHTALYWYRQSLGQGPEFLIYFQGTGAADDSGLPNDRFFAVRPEGSVSTLKIQRTERGDSAVYLCASSLNGYEQYFGPGTRLTVT.

This clonotype was counted between two and nine times. The gene calls are TRBV28 and TRBJ1-1, with TRBD1 matching 10 bases. Germline loops: CDR1 MDHEN, CDR2 SYDVKM. V was pared by 6 bases and J by 2 bases, with 6 bases of the junction left unmatched. There are 15 residues in the CDR3. The CDR3 loop reads CASRLQTGGNTEAFF. The CDR3 nucleotides are TGTGCCAGCAGGTTACAGACAGGGGGCAACACTGAAGCTTTCTTT. The complete variable domain, with remaining parts taken from reference TRBV28 and TRBJ1-1, reads DVKVTQSSRYLVKRTGEKVFLECVQDMDHENMFWYRQDPGLGLRLIYFSYDVKMKEKGDIPEGYSVSREKKERFSLILESASTNQTSMYLCASRLQTGGNTEAFFGQGTRLTVV.

This clonotype occurred a few times. J is TRBJ1-1 and V is TRBV29-1, with TRBD1 as a possible D gene (5 bases). The ends were cut back, 7 bases at V and 3 bases at J, with 15 bases in the middle. The CDR3 consists of 13 residues. CDR1 SQVTM and CDR2 ANQGSEA come from the germline V gene. CDR3 sequence (DNA): TGCAGCGCTCGGGGCTACGGGTACACTGAAGCTTTCTTT. It encodes CSARGYGYTEAFF. Full variable domain (rest looked up from reference TRBV29-1 and TRBJ1-1): SAVISQKPSRDICQRGTSLTIQCQVDSQVTMMFWYRQQPGQSLTLIATANQGSEATYESGFVIDKFPISRPNLTFSTLTVSNMSPEDSSIYLCSARGYGYTEAFFGQGTRLTVV.

The chain couples TRBV25-1 to TRBJ1-1; a weak D match, TRBD1 (5 bases). The germline CDR1 and CDR2 sequences are MGHDK and SYGVNS. V lost 4 bases to trimming and J lost 10 bases, with 10 bases between them. CDR3 size: 11 residues. The CDR3 bases are TGTGCCAGCAGTGTAGGGGTTGGAGCTTTCTTT. Its protein product is CASSVGVGAFF.

In this sample, this clonotype turned up many times. The chain couples TRBV24-1 to TRBJ1-5; the match to TRBD1 covers 7 bases. V lost 9 bases to trimming and J lost 0 bases; unmatched junction nucleotides: 4. The CDR3 contains 14 residues. CDR1 is KGHDR, CDR2 SFDVKD, per germline. Written as DNA, the CDR3 is TGTGCCACCCCGGGACAGTATAGCAATCAGCCCCAGCATTTT. This codes for CATPGQYSNQPQHF.

The chain employs TRBV19 and TRBJ1-5, with D possibly matching TRBD1 (6 bases). The CDR3 covers 15 residues. Per germline, CDR1 LNHDA and CDR2 SQIVND (reference sequence). Trimming cost V 9 bases and J 1 base, with 16 bases left between them. Here the CDR3 DNA reads TGTGCCAGCACGATGTCGAGGGGGAGCAATCAGCCCCAGCATTTT. Its protein is CASTMSRGSNQPQHF.

The chain recombines TRBV28 with TRBJ2-6; D may match TRBD1 or TRBD2 (5 bases each). The CDR3 extends over 16 amino acids. V lost 6 bases and J 4 bases, leaving 16 bases between the germline ends. Germline CDR1 and CDR2: MDHEN and SYDVKM. CDR3 in amino acids: CASRPPTGAGANVLTF. The CDR3 DNA reads as TGTGCCAGCAGACCTCCCACCGGGGCCGGGGCCAACGTCCTGACTTTC.

This clonotype showed up many times. The V call is TRBV5-1, the J call TRBJ1-1; maybe TRBD1 (6 bases). V lost 4 bases, J lost 2 bases, and 15 bases lay in between. The V gene's germline CDR1 is SGHRS and CDR2 YFSETQ. This CDR3 is built from 15 residues. In DNA form, the CDR3 reads TGCGCCAGCAGCAATGGCCTACAGGGAAACACTGAAGCTTTCTTT. This codes for CASSNGLQGNTEAFF. The full variable domain, with the rest looked up from reference TRBV5-1 and TRBJ1-1, is KAGVTQTPRYLIKTRGQQVTLSCSPISGHRSVSWYQQTPGQGLQFLFEYFSETQRNKGNFPGRFSGRQFSNSRSEMNVSTLELGDSALYLCASSNGLQGNTEAFFGQGTRLTVV.

The chain couples TRBV12-3 or TRBV12-4 to TRBJ2-7, with D perhaps TRBD1 (6 bases). The CDR3 runs 15 residues. The V and J ends lost 7 bases and 6 bases respectively, with 22 bases between them. The CDR3 DNA reads as TGTGCCAGCACCGATTGGGACACCCTCTACTCCGAGCAGTACTTC. Residues: CASTDWDTLYSEQYF.

This clonotype was picked up many times. The CDR3 region has the DNA TGTGCCAGCAGTTCACTACTGGGACAGGGGAACTACGAGCAGTACTTC. Its translation is CASSSLLGQGNYEQYF. The gene calls are TRBV6-2 or TRBV6-3 and TRBJ2-7; 10 positions match TRBD1. V lost 4 bases to trimming and J lost 3 bases; unmatched junction nucleotides: 9. Germline assignment: CDR1 MNHEY and CDR2 SVGEGT. This CDR3 region has 16 residues.

This clonotype was seen repeatedly, ten times or more. V usage is TRBV5-1 and J usage is TRBJ2-3; the D is unclear. The CDR3 is 13 residues long. Germline assignment: CDR1 SGHRS and CDR2 YFSETQ. The germline V and J ends were trimmed by 1 base and 3 bases, with 6 bases remaining between them. CDR3 sequence: CASSLYSTDTQYF. CDR3 bases: TGCGCCAGCAGCTTGTACTCAACAGATACGCAGTATTTT.

This clonotype was seen only a few times. The chain combines TRBV20-1 with TRBJ1-5; no clear D gene. V shed 1 base and J shed 3 bases, with 10 bases lying between them. CDR1 DFQATT and CDR2 SNEGSKA come from the germline V gene (reference sequence). CDR3 length: 14 amino acids. DNA of the CDR3: TGCAGTGCTAGAGTAGCAGATAACAATCAGCCCCAGCATTTT. This sequence encodes CSARVADNNQPQHF.

A note on this clonotype: A much larger clone differs by one base, so this may be a read error. The chain is built from TRBV28 and TRBJ1-6; no clear D. Germline V gene sequence: CDR1 MDHEN, CDR2 SYDVKM. The CDR3 sequence is 12 residues long. The CDR3 DNA sequence: TGTGCCAGCAGTTTTAATAATTCACCCCTCCGCTTT. Its translation is CASSFNNSPLRF.

The J gene is TRBJ2-7, the V gene TRBV10-3; TRBD1 is a possible D gene (6 bases). The CDR3 extends over 14 amino acids. V shed 10 bases and J shed 0 bases, with 16 bases lying between them. Germline CDR1 reads ENHRY; CDR2 reads SYGVKD. CDR3 in amino acids: CASGSGTNSYEQYF. CDR3 nucleotides: TGTGCCAGTGGAAGTGGGACAAACTCCTACGAGCAGTACTTC.

This clonotype has ten or more counts. The chain uses TRBV7-8 and TRBJ2-5; maybe TRBD1 (6 bases). Per germline, CDR1 SGHVS and CDR2 FQNEAQ. V lost 5 bases and J lost 1, with 17 bases in between. This CDR3 spans 16 amino acids. CDR3 residues: CASSTSTRQAQETQYF. The CDR3 nucleotides read TGTGCCAGCAGCACCTCCACCCGACAGGCCCAAGAGACCCAGTACTTC.

This clonotype was recorded many times. The chain joins TRBV20-1 to TRBJ1-1, with 8 positions matching TRBD1. The germline CDR1 and CDR2 sequences are DFQATT and SNEGSKA (reference sequence). J gave up 3 bases and V 2 bases, and 8 bases lay outside the gene matches. This CDR3 has 15 amino acids. DNA of the CDR3: TGCAGTGCTAGATCGGAGACAGGGGTGGACACTGAAGCTTTCTTT. It specifies CSARSETGVDTEAFF.

This clonotype was recorded at least ten times. The chain joins TRBV6-1 to TRBJ2-6; D call uncertain. The germline CDR1 and CDR2 sequences are MNHNS and SASEGT. Between the trimmed V and J ends, which lost 8 bases and 4 bases, there was a span of 12 bases. This CDR3 spans 14 amino acids. The CDR3 DNA reads TGTGCCAGCTCAGCACGATCGGGGGCCAACGTCCTGACTTTC. It yields the protein CASSARSGANVLTF.

This clonotype came up many times. The chain carries TRBV19 and TRBJ2-7; the D gene is possibly TRBD1 (6 bases). Germline-derived CDR1 and CDR2 are LNHDA and SQIVND (reference sequence). CDR3 length: 13 residues. V was shortened by 6 bases and J by 6 bases, with 15 bases between the two germline ends. The CDR3, as DNA: TGTGCCAGTAGGCCGAACAGGGTAAGCGAGCAGTACTTC. The encoded protein is CASRPNRVSEQYF.

The chain combines TRBV2 with TRBJ2-7; 11 bases agree with TRBD2. The V segment lost 6 bases and the J segment 2 bases; nucleotides outside the gene matches: 3. The germline CDR1 and CDR2 sequences are SNHLY and FYNNEI. This CDR3 has 14 residues. The CDR3 DNA is TGTGCCAGCAGACTAGCGGGAGTCCCCTACGAGCAGTACTTC. Protein: CASRLAGVPYEQYF.

There are many counts of this clonotype. This chain joins TRBV11-1 and TRBJ2-2; D might be TRBD2 (5 bases). Trimming took 2 bases from V and 4 from J, leaving 11 bases between them. The CDR3 is 15 amino acids. Germline lookup yields CDR1 SGHAT and CDR2 FQDESV (reference sequence). CDR3 coding DNA: TGTGCCAGCAGCTTAACCCGGACTGGCACCGGGGAGCTGTTTTTT. Translating gives CASSLTRTGTGELFF.

The V call is TRBV19, the J call TRBJ2-7, with TRBD2 matching 13 bases. The V and J ends lost 0 bases and 3 bases, in that order; junction bases with no gene match: 23. The length of the CDR3 is 23 residues. Per germline, CDR1 LNHDA and CDR2 SQIVND (reference sequence). For the CDR3, the DNA is TGTGCCAGTAGTATAGACTCCGGGGGACGCCTGGGACTAGCGGGACTTCCTTTCTACGAGCAGTACTTC. Amino acids: CASSIDSGGRLGLAGLPFYEQYF.

In this sample, this clonotype turned up many times. The chain employs TRBV24-1 and TRBJ2-7; D may match TRBD1 or TRBD2 (6 bases each). The CDR3 has 14 residues. Germline V gene sequence: CDR1 KGHDR, CDR2 SFDVKD. Deletions cut 4 bases from V and 4 bases from J, with 13 bases between. CDR3 sequence reads: CATSEGGAGYEQYF. CDR3 coding DNA: TGTGCCACCAGTGAGGGGGGCGCCGGGTACGAGCAGTACTTC.

Regarding this clonotype: A read error may explain this, as a much larger clone is one base away. The chain uses TRBV12-3 or TRBV12-4 and TRBJ1-1, with D uncertain. There are 12 residues in the CDR3. Trimming stripped 8 bases from V and 5 bases from J, with 12 bases between. This CDR3 is CASGRPGTEAFF. In DNA form, the CDR3 reads TGTGCCAGCGGCCGCCCGGGGACTGAAGCTTTCTTT.